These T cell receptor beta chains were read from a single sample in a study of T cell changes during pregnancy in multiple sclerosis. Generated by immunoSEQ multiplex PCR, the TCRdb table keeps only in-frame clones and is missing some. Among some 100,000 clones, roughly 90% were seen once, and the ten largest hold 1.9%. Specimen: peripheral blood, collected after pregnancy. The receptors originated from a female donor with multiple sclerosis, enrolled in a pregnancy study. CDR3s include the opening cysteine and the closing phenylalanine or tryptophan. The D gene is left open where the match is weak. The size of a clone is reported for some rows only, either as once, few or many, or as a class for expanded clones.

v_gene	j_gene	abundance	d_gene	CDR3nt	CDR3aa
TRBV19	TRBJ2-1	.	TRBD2	TGTGCCAGTAGTATAGAAAATAGCGGGGACCTGGGCAATGAGCAGTTCTTC	CASSIENSGDLGNEQFF
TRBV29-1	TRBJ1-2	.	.	TGCAGCGCCGGGTCCTACACCTTC	CSAGSYTF
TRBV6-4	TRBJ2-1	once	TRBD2	TGTGCCAGCAGTGAGGGACTAGCGGGAGACAATGAGCAGTTCTTC	CASSEGLAGDNEQFF
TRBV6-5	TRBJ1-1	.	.	TGTGCCAGCACAAGTGGTGGCGGAGCTTTCTTT	CASTSGGGAFF
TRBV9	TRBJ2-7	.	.	TGTGCCAGCAGCGTAGGTAGCTCCTACGAGCAGTACTTC	CASSVGSSYEQYF
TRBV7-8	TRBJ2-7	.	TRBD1	TGTGCCAGCAGCCCGAACCGGGACAGCTCCTACGAGCAGTACTTC	CASSPNRDSSYEQYF
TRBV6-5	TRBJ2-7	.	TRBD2	TGTGCCAGCAGCTACGGGGGGGATAGCTCCTACGAGCAGTACTTC	CASSYGGDSSYEQYF
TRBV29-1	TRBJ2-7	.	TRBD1	TGCAGCGTTGATGGGGACAGGGGAACCTACGAGCAGTACTTC	CSVDGDRGTYEQYF
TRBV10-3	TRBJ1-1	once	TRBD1	TGTGCCATCAGGGAGGACAGGGAGATGAACACTGAAGCTTTCTTT	CAIREDREMNTEAFF
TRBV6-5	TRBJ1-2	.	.	TGTGCCAGCAGTTACTTAATTGGCGGGGATTTTGGCTACACCTTC	CASSYLIGGDFGYTF
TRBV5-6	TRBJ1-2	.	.	TGTGCCAGCAGCTTGCGGTCAGCGGCTAACTATGGCTACACCTTC	CASSLRSAANYGYTF
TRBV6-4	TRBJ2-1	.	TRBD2	TGTGCCAGCAGGCCCACTAGCGGGGGCATGTCCTACAATGAGCAGTTCTTC	CASRPTSGGMSYNEQFF
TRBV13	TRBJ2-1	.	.	TGTGCCAGCAGCTTAGGGGAGGACAATGAGCAGTTCTTC	CASSLGEDNEQFF
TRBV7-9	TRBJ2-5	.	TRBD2	TGTGCCAGCAGCTTGGGGACTAGCGGGGGACAGGAGACCCAGTACTTC	CASSLGTSGGQETQYF
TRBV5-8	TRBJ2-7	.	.	TGTGCCAGCAGTAATGCAGGGGGGCTCGAGCAGTACTTC	CASSNAGGLEQYF
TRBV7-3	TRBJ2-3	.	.	TGTGCCAGCAGCTTAAGGGCTAGCGGCACAGATACGCAGTATTTT	CASSLRASGTDTQYF
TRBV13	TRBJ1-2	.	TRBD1	TGTGCCAGCAGCTTTGGACAGGCGGGTGGCTACACCTTC	CASSFGQAGGYTF
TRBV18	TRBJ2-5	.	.	TGTGCCAGCTCACCACGTCGGGGGTACCAAGAGACCCAGTACTTC	CASSPRRGYQETQYF
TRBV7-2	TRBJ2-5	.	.	TGTGCCAGCAGCTTAATGCACATAGAGACCCAGTACTTC	CASSLMHIETQYF
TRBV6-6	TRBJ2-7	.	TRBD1	TGTGCCAGCAGTTACTCGAATTGGGACAGGGCTCGGGAGCAGTACTTC	CASSYSNWDRAREQYF
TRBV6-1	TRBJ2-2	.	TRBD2	TGTGCCAGCAGTGGGGTTGCGGGAGAAGGTACCGGGGAGCTGTTTTTT	CASSGVAGEGTGELFF
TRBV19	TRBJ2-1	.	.	TGTGCCAGTAGTATTCGCTCCAGGGGCCACAATGAGCAGTTCTTC	CASSIRSRGHNEQFF
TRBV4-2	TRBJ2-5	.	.	TGTGCCAGCAGCCAAGACAGGTCAAGGGAGACCCAGTACTTC	CASSQDRSRETQYF
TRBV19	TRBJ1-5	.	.	TGTGCCAGTAGTACGGACAGCCACAATCAGCCCCAGCATTTT	CASSTDSHNQPQHF
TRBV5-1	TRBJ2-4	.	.	TGCGCCAGCAGCTATGGACAGTTTCAGTACTTC	CASSYGQFQYF
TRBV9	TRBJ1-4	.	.	TGTGCCAGCAGCGCCTCCGGGACTTTGGAGGAAAAACTGTTTTTT	CASSASGTLEEKLFF
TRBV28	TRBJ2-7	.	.	TGTGCCAGCAGTTCGGACACCTACGAGCAGTACTTC	CASSSDTYEQYF
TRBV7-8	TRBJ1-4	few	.	TGTGCCAGCAGCCCTGATGATGTGGGCAGCGAAAAACTGTTTTTT	CASSPDDVGSEKLFF
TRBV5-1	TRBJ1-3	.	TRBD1	TGCGCCAGCAGCTTGACAGGGGGCGCGTCTGGAAACACCATATATTTT	CASSLTGGASGNTIYF
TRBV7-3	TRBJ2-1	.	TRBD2	TGTGCCAGCAGCTTAACAGCGGGAGTTTCCTACAATGAGCAGTTCTTC	CASSLTAGVSYNEQFF
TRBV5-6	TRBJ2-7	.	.	TGTGCCAGCAGCTTTAAACCGGGACACACCTTTAGCCACGAGCAGTACTTC	CASSFKPGHTFSHEQYF
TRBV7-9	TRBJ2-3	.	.	TGTGCCAGCAGCTTTGACAGTCACTTAGGAGATACGCAGTATTTT	CASSFDSHLGDTQYF
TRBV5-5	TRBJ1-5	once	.	TGTGCCAGCAGCTTGAACAGGGTGAATCAGCCCCAGCATTTT	CASSLNRVNQPQHF
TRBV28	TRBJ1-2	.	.	TGTGCCGCCCGAGGGGCGGGGGACTATGGCTACACCTTC	CAARGAGDYGYTF
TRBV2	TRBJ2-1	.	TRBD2	TGTGCCAGCAGTGTAGGTCTAGCGGGGTACAATGAGCAGTTCTTC	CASSVGLAGYNEQFF
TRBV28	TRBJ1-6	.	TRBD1	TGTGCCAGCAGTTTCTCCGGGACAGGGGAAAATTCACCCCTCCACTTT	CASSFSGTGENSPLHF
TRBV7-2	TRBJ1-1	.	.	TGTGCCAGCAGCGAGGGTCAGGGGACTGAAGCTTTCTTT	CASSEGQGTEAFF
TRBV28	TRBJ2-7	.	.	TGTGCCAGCAGTTTACAGGGGTACGAGCAGTACTTC	CASSLQGYEQYF
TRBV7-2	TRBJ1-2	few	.	TGTGCCGGCTCGGGTTACTATGGCTACACCTTC	CAGSGYYGYTF
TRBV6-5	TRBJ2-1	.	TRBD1	TGTGCCAGCAGAGGGGGCGCTGCCTCAGAGCAGTTCTTC	CASRGGAASEQFF
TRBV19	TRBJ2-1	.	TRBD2	TGTGCCAGTAGTGAAGGGGGGCTAGCGGGAGGGTGGTCCTACAATGAGCAGTTCTTC	CASSEGGLAGGWSYNEQFF
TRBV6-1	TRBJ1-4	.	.	TGTGCCAACAGGGTCGGAGCAACTAATGAAAAACTGTTTTTT	CANRVGATNEKLFF
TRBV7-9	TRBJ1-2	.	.	TGTGCCAGCAGCCGCACAGGGACGTATGGCTACACCTTC	CASSRTGTYGYTF
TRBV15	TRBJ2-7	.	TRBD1	TGTGCCACCAGCAGAGGGTCGGGGACAGGCACCTACGAGCAGTACTTC	CATSRGSGTGTYEQYF
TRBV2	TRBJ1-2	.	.	TGTGCCAGCAGTGAGCGGTTATTAGGATATGGCTACACCTTC	CASSERLLGYGYTF
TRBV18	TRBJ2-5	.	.	TGTGCCAGCTCACCACCGGGGGGACAGAAGTACTTC	CASSPPGGQKYF
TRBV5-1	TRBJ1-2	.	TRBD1	TGCGCCAGCAGCCCCCAGCAGGGGGCTCGTGGCTACACCTTC	CASSPQQGARGYTF
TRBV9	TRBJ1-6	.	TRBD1	TGTGCCAGCAGCGCAGAGGACAGGAGCGCTAATTCACCCCTCCACTTT	CASSAEDRSANSPLHF
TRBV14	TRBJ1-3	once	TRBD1	TGTGCCAGCAGCCAAGATCATCAGTGGACAGGGAAGAGAAACACCATATATTTT	CASSQDHQWTGKRNTIYF
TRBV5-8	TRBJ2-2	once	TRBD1	TGTGCCAGCAGCTCCGTGGACAGGGAAAACACCGGGGAGCTGTTTTTT	CASSSVDRENTGELFF
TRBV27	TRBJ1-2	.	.	.	CASSFGNGGIYGYTF
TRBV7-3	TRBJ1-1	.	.	TGTGCCAGCAGCTTCGCAGAGAACACTGAAGCTTTCTTT	CASSFAENTEAFF
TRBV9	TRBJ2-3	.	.	TGTGCCAGCAGCGTAGGGCAGGCCAACACAGATACGCAGTATTTT	CASSVGQANTDTQYF
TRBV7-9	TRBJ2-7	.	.	TGTGCCAGCAGCCCCAGGGAAACCGACGAGCAGTACTTC	CASSPRETDEQYF
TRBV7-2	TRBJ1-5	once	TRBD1	TGTGCCAGCAGCTTATGGGGGACAGTGCGTCAGCCCCAGCATTTT	CASSLWGTVRQPQHF